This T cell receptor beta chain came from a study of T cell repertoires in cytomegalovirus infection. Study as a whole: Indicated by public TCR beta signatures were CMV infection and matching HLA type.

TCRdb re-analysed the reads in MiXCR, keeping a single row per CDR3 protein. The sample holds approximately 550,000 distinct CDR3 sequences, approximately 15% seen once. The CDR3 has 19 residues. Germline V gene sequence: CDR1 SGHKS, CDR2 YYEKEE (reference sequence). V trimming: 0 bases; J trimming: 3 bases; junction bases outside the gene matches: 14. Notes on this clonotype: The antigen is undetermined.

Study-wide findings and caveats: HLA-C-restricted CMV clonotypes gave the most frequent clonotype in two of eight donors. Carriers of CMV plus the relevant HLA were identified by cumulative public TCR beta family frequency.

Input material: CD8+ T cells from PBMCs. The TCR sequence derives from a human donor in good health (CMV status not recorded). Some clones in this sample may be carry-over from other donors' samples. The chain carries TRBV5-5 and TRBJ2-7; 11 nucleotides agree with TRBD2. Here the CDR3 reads CASSLGSRLAGSPDYEQYF. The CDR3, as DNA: TGTGCCAGCAGCTTGGGCTCGCGACTAGCGGGAAGTCCAGACTACGAGCAGTACTTC. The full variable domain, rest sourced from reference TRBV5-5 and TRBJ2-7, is DAGVTQSPTHLIKTRGQQVTLRCSPISGHKSVSWYQQVLGQGPQFIFQYYEKEERGRGNFPDRFSARQFPNYSSELNVNALLLGDSALYLCASSLGSRLAGSPDYEQYFGPGTRLTVT.